Listed here are 10 T cell receptor beta chains from one sample, sequenced in a study of T cells in Graves' hyperthyroidism and ophthalmopathy (dated by TCRdb to the late 2010s). The receptor library was made with multiplex PCR. TCRdb shows the sequencer as Illumina HiSeq 2000. Amplification of TCR beta CDR3 regions was carried out from RNA transcripts. The first round of RT-PCR for the TCR CDR3 was performed with the HTBI primer set and the Qiagen OneStep RT-PCR kit. In-frame beta chains were kept once TCRdb had trimmed the public reads at Q25 with fastp and called clones with MiXCR. A single entry per CDR3 protein holds the most common genes and DNA from its merged rows. This sample has about 560,000 distinct CDR3 sequences in its table, and approximately 15% of those were observed once. The top ten clones comprise approximately 14% of the sample. Specimen: blood. The source of these receptors is a woman in her thirties or forties with Graves' hyperthyroidism.

This clonotype has at least ten counts. This rearrangement joins TRBV12-3 or TRBV12-4 to TRBJ1-5, with a weak D call TRBD1 (6 bases). Trimming shortened V by 6 bases and J by 0 bases, and 12 bases separated the two germline ends. The CDR3 contains 15 residues. Here the CDR3 reads CASSVTGPSNQPQHF. The CDR3 DNA is TGTGCCAGCAGCGTGACAGGTCCTAGCAATCAGCCCCAGCATTTT.

In this sample, this clonotype turned up a few times. This chain connects TRBV28 to TRBJ2-6; D is uncertain. The V gene's germline CDR1 is MDHEN and CDR2 SYDVKM. CDR3 size: 15 residues. Trimming shortened V by 3 bases and J by 2 bases, and 8 bases separated the two germline ends. CDR3 sequence (DNA): TGTGCCAGCAGTTTCGATAAAGCTGGGGCCAACGTCCTGACTTTC. Translated, it gives CASSFDKAGANVLTF.

The sample holds many counts of this clonotype. The gene calls are TRBV28 and TRBJ2-7; possibly TRBD1 or TRBD2 for D (6 bases each). The V end was cut by 5 bases, the J end by 1 base, with 21 bases between. There are 17 residues in the CDR3. Per germline, CDR1 MDHEN and CDR2 SYDVKM. The CDR3 nucleotides are TGTGCCAGCAGTACTTTGGGAGGACAGTACCTTTCCTACGAGCAGTACTTC. Amino acids: CASSTLGGQYLSYEQYF.

This clonotype was found many times. The V call is TRBV5-1, the J call TRBJ1-4; 9 bases are shared with TRBD1. The J segment lost 5 bases and the V segment lost 0 bases, leaving 8 bases of the junction unmatched. The CDR3 is 17 residues long. Germline V lookup: CDR1 SGHRS, CDR2 YFSETQ. The CDR3 DNA reads TGCGCCAGCAGCTTGGAAGGACAGGGGATGCGGAATGAAAAACTGTTTTTT. This gives the protein CASSLEGQGMRNEKLFF.

Remarks on this clonotype: This may be a read error, as it is one base from a much larger clone. J is TRBJ2-7 and V is TRBV18; no firm D call. CDR3 length equals 14 residues. V gave up 1 base and J gave up 5 bases, with 12 bases separating them. CDR1 is KGHSH and CDR2 is LQKENI in the germline V gene. CDR3 protein: CASSPLSPGNEQYF. CDR3 nucleotide sequence: TGTGCCAGCTCACCACTCAGCCCCGGTAACGAGCAGTACTTC.

This CDR3 is CSARGLAGGIDTQYF. The CDR3, as DNA: TGCAGTGCCCGTGGACTAGCGGGAGGAATAGATACGCAGTATTTT. The J gene is TRBJ2-3, the V gene TRBV20-1, with TRBD2 matching over 14 bases. V was pared by 6 bases and J by 5 bases, with 7 bases of the junction left unmatched. Germline V gene data show CDR1 as DFQATT and CDR2 as SNEGSKA (reference sequence). The CDR3 has 15 residues.

The V call is TRBV18, the J call TRBJ2-5; D perhaps matches TRBD1 (6 bases). This CDR3 has 14 amino acids. Germline V gives CDR1 KGHSH, CDR2 LQKENI. Deletions cut 4 bases from V and 7 bases from J, with 16 bases between. The CDR3 loop is CASSQKDRQSTQYF. Written as DNA, the CDR3 is TGTGCCAGCTCACAGAAGGACAGACAATCGACCCAGTACTTC.

The V and J genes are TRBV27 and TRBJ1-1; D perhaps matches TRBD1 (5 bases). Germline V gene sequence: CDR1 MNHEY, CDR2 SMNVEV (reference sequence). This CDR3 contains 15 residues. Trimming removed 6 bases from V and 8 bases from J, with 22 bases in between. In DNA, the CDR3 is TGTGCCAGCAGGCGGCCCGGGACGGAGGCTTGGGAAGCTTTCTTT. Translation: CASRRPGTEAWEAFF.

Here the CDR3 reads CASSHRQNQETQYF. The CDR3 DNA sequence: TGTGCCAGCAGCCATAGACAGAATCAAGAGACCCAGTACTTC. This chain links TRBV7-9 with TRBJ2-5; weak D call: TRBD1 (5 bases). The CDR3 runs to 14 residues. The V gene lost 5 bases and the J gene lost 2 bases, with 12 bases spanning the gap. CDR1 and CDR2 (germline): SEHNR, FQNEAQ (reference sequence).

By proportion, this clonotype is medium-sized. The chain's CDR3 is CASSLSSGLSYEQYF. CDR3 nucleotides: TGTGCCAGCAGTTTATCTAGCGGGCTCTCCTACGAGCAGTACTTC. This chain uses TRBV28 with TRBJ2-7, with TRBD2 matching over 8 bases. Germline CDR1 is MDHEN and CDR2 is SYDVKM. The CDR3 has 15 amino acids. V gave up 1 base and J gave up 0 bases; unmatched junction bases: 2.